Listed here are 21 T cell receptor beta chains from one sample, sequenced in a study of regulatory T cells in long-lasting Graves disease. For TCR beta, libraries came from iRepertoire HTBI primers and Arm-PCR of CDR3 regions. TCRdb reanalysed the multiplex PCR reads using MiXCR and keeps one entry per CDR3 protein. The data hold 250,000 to 400,000 distinct CDR3 sequences, with over 15% observed a single time. Time point defined: newly diagnosed GD, antithyroid drugs for less than 3 months. The TCR library was made from RNA extracted from PBMCs. The input for sequencing was peripheral blood mononuclear cells (PBMCs), taken at new diagnosis, from a patient treated with antithyroid drugs. The source of these receptors is a female donor with Graves disease.

The rearrangement joins TRBV4-1 to TRBJ2-7; a possible D gene is TRBD2 (6 bases). This CDR3 contains 16 residues. Germline CDR1 is MGHRA and CDR2 is YSYEKL. The V end lost 4 bases, the J end lost 8 bases, and 24 bases lay between the germline ends. CDR3: CASSPILGMASDKQYF. CDR3 DNA sequence: TGCGCCAGCAGCCCAATCTTGGGTATGGCTAGCGATAAGCAGTACTTC.

This clonotype was picked up many times. The V gene is TRBV12-3 or TRBV12-4, the J gene TRBJ2-3; 9 positions match TRBD1. J gave up 0 bases and V 6 bases, and 10 bases lay outside the gene matches. The CDR3 spans 17 residues. CDR3 nucleotides: TGTGCCAGCAGCCGGACAGGGGTCCCCTCCAGCACAGATACGCAGTATTTT. It is translated as CASSRTGVPSSTDTQYF.

This clonotype was observed many times. The chain couples TRBV11-2 to TRBJ2-7; 10 bases are shared with TRBD1. The V gene end was trimmed by 5 bases and the J gene end by 9 bases; junction bases not matched to a gene: 10. The CDR3 loop spans 14 amino acids. Germline values: CDR1 SGHAT, CDR2 FQNNGV. The CDR3: CASSEVPGTGVQYF. The CDR3 DNA follows: TGTGCCAGCAGCGAAGTGCCCGGGACAGGGGTGCAGTACTTC.

This clonotype was seen at least ten times. The chain recombines TRBV5-1 with TRBJ1-5; 9 bases are shared with TRBD1. Germline CDR1 reads SGHRS; CDR2 reads YFSETQ. The V and J ends lost 5 bases and 4 bases, in that order; junction bases with no gene match: 7. The CDR3 length is 15 residues. In nucleotides, the CDR3 is TGCGCCAGCAGTCGACAGGGGGATAGGAATCAGCCCCAGCATTTT. Protein sequence: CASSRQGDRNQPQHF. Using reference TRBV5-1 and TRBJ1-5 for the parts outside the CDR3, the full variable domain is KAGVTQTPRYLIKTRGQQVTLSCSPISGHRSVSWYQQTPGQGLQFLFEYFSETQRNKGNFPGRFSGRQFSNSRSEMNVSTLELGDSALYLCASSRQGDRNQPQHFGDGTRLSIL.

This clonotype showed up many times. The chain uses TRBV20-1 and TRBJ1-6; TRBD1 matches 7 bases. Germline trimming cut 0 bases from V and 5 bases from J; bases unmatched to any gene: 4. CDR3 size: 15 residues. Germline-derived CDR1 and CDR2 are DFQATT and SNEGSKA (reference sequence). CDR3 bases: TGCAGTGCTAGAGATCTGGGACAGAATAATTCACCCCTCCACTTT. Its translation is CSARDLGQNNSPLHF.

The genes are TRBV2 and TRBJ1-2; TRBD1 agrees at 10 bases. Trimming took 7 bases from V and 1 from J; bases not matched to a gene: 6. The CDR3 has 15 amino acids. Looked up from germline, CDR1 is SNHLY and CDR2 is FYNNEI. CDR3 sequence (DNA): TGTGCCAGCATCCGGGACAGGGGCGGTAACTATGGCTACACCTTC. Its translation: CASIRDRGGNYGYTF.

The chain couples TRBV30 to TRBJ2-7; the D is unclear. This CDR3 has 11 residues. Germline V CDR1 and CDR2: GTSNPN, SVGIG (reference sequence). V shed 1 base and J shed 3 bases, with 4 bases lying between them. CDR3 coding DNA: TGTGCCTGGAGTGACCTCTACGAGCAGTACTTC. Amino acid sequence: CAWSDLYEQYF.

Turning to this clonotype: Possible read error: a much larger clone is one base away. Since the CDR3 does not end with the conserved phenylalanine or tryptophan, this likely comes from a read error. The chain has TRBV7-2 and TRBJ2-3, with D possibly TRBD2 on 5 matching bases. Germline CDR1 SGHTA, CDR2 FQGNSA. The CDR3 is 14 amino acids. The V end lost 5 bases, the J end lost 5 bases, and 14 bases lay between the germline ends. In DNA form, the CDR3 reads TGTGCCAGCAGCGCTAGTGTCCGGGGAGATACGCAGTATTCT. This encodes CASSASVRGDTQYS.

This clonotype was recorded many times. This rearrangement joins TRBV12-3 or TRBV12-4 to TRBJ2-7; TRBD1 aligns across 10 bases. The CDR3 is 15 residues long. After removal of 5 bases from V and 2 bases from J, the junction contained 6 bases not matched to a gene. CDR3 protein: CASSRMGQGPYEQYF. In DNA, the CDR3 is TGTGCCAGCAGTCGGATGGGACAGGGGCCCTACGAGCAGTACTTC.

In its sample, this clonotype was seen many times. The genes are TRBV28 and TRBJ2-5; 7 bases align to TRBD1. The CDR3 covers 15 residues. Unmatched junction bases numbered 11, after V lost 7 bases and J lost 3 bases. Per the germline V gene, CDR1 is MDHEN and CDR2 is SYDVKM. CDR3 nucleotide sequence: TGTGCCAGCACCAAATCCGGGACAGCGAAAGAGACCCAGTACTTC. Translation: CASTKSGTAKETQYF. Variable domain in full (rest from reference TRBV28 and TRBJ2-5): DVKVTQSSRYLVKRTGEKVFLECVQDMDHENMFWYRQDPGLGLRLIYFSYDVKMKEKGDIPEGYSVSREKKERFSLILESASTNQTSMYLCASTKSGTAKETQYFGPGTRLLVL.

Remarks on this clonotype: This likely came from a read error, as a far larger clone is one base away. The gene calls are TRBV6-5 and TRBJ1-4; 7 bases are a match to TRBD1. V shed 4 bases, J shed 9 bases, and the junction held 26 bases outside the gene matches. This CDR3 is 20 amino acids long. The V gene's germline CDR1 is MNHEY and CDR2 SVGAGI. CDR3 region: CASSSGSSRTGIVFKQKLFF. CDR3 DNA: TGTGCCAGCAGTTCAGGCTCATCCAGGACAGGAATCGTCTTCAAGCAAAAACTGTTTTTT.

This clonotype was seen at least ten times. This chain uses TRBV12-3 or TRBV12-4 with TRBJ2-2; TRBD2 matches 7 bases. The CDR3 has 15 residues. With V trimmed by 5 bases and J by 4 bases, 7 bases remained unmatched. Written as DNA, the CDR3 is TGTGCCAGCAGTGGGGACTATTGGAGCACCGGGGAGCTGTTTTTT. Translating it yields CASSGDYWSTGELFF.

This clonotype was observed a few times. The V and J genes are TRBV9 and TRBJ1-1, with a tentative D call TRBD1 (6 bases). V lost 4 bases to trimming and J lost 5 bases, with 12 bases between them. Germline CDR1 and CDR2: SGDLS and YYNGEE. CDR3 length equals 13 residues. This chain's CDR3 is CASSPPQGTEAFF. In DNA, the CDR3 is TGTGCCAGCAGCCCCCCACAGGGAACTGAAGCTTTCTTT.

This clonotype was detected many times. The chain employs TRBV12-3 or TRBV12-4 and TRBJ2-2; weak D call: TRBD2 (6 bases). The CDR3 is 16 residues long. Trimming pared 7 bases from V and 3 bases from J, leaving 18 bases between. DNA for the CDR3: TGTGCCAGCACCGTCCTCGGGGGAGTATACACCGGGGAGCTGTTTTTT. This sequence encodes CASTVLGGVYTGELFF.

There are many counts of this clonotype. V gene TRBV25-1 combines with J gene TRBJ2-1, with D tentatively TRBD2 (6 bases). CDR1 and CDR2 (germline): MGHDK, SYGVNS. V lost 3 bases and J lost 8, with 17 bases in between. The CDR3 sequence is 15 residues long. CDR3 residues: CASSDDGGRADEQFF. The CDR3 coding sequence is TGTGCCAGCAGTGACGACGGGGGACGGGCCGATGAGCAGTTCTTC.

This clonotype was seen ten or more times. The chain uses TRBV28 and TRBJ1-5; TRBD1 aligns across 10 bases. The CDR3 is 18 amino acids. Trimming took 4 bases from V and 2 from J; bases not matched to a gene: 11. Looked up from germline, CDR1 is MDHEN and CDR2 is SYDVKM. CDR3 DNA sequence: TGTGCCAGCAGTTCTAGGGCAACCGGGACAGGGGGCAATCAGCCCCAGCATTTT. It codes for CASSSRATGTGGNQPQHF.

In this sample, this clonotype turned up many times. This chain links TRBV19 with TRBJ2-5; D is perhaps TRBD2 (6 bases). The V gene's germline CDR1 is LNHDA and CDR2 SQIVND (reference sequence). Between the trimmed V and J ends, which lost 5 bases and 4 bases, there was a span of 14 bases. CDR3 length: 14 residues. CDR3 nucleotide sequence: TGTGCCAGTAGTGCGTCGGGAGACGCAGAGACCCAGTACTTC. It yields the protein CASSASGDAETQYF.

This clonotype has at least ten counts. The chain has TRBV28 and TRBJ2-7; 12 positions match TRBD2. The V and J ends lost 4 bases and 5 bases, in that order; junction bases with no gene match: 6. From germline, CDR1 is MDHEN and CDR2 SYDVKM. The CDR3 loop spans 15 amino acids. CDR3 sequence: CASSSLRLAGDEQYF. CDR3 sequence (DNA): TGTGCCAGCAGTTCTCTAAGACTAGCGGGAGACGAGCAGTACTTC.

This clonotype was observed at least ten times. The V call is TRBV20-1, the J call TRBJ2-1, with a possible D match to TRBD1 (5 bases). This CDR3 has 14 amino acids. V was clipped by 0 bases and J by 8 bases, with 14 bases between them. Germline V gene lookup returns CDR1 DFQATT and CDR2 SNEGSKA (reference sequence). CDR3 sequence: CSAREYRLGYEQFF. CDR3 DNA: TGCAGTGCTAGAGAATACAGGTTGGGGTATGAGCAGTTCTTC.

The chain has TRBV12-3 or TRBV12-4 and TRBJ2-3, with 14 positions matching TRBD2. CDR3 length equals 19 residues. The V gene end was trimmed by 2 bases and the J gene end by 1 base; junction bases not matched to a gene: 8. CDR3 sequence: CASSLSGLAGATGTDTQYF. The CDR3 nucleotides are TGTGCCAGCAGTTTATCGGGACTAGCGGGAGCGACGGGCACAGATACGCAGTATTTT.

This clonotype was counted ten times or more. The CDR3 bases are TGCAGTGCTAGCCGTACAGGGCAGAGCAATCAGCCCCAGCATTTT. As protein: CSASRTGQSNQPQHF. The chain is built from TRBV20-1 and TRBJ1-5, with D tentatively TRBD1 (6 bases). Trimming left V 3 bases short and J 1 base short, with 13 bases between. Germline loops: CDR1 DFQATT, CDR2 SNEGSKA (reference sequence). The CDR3 has 15 residues.